This TCR beta chain was profiled in a study of blood T cells in healthy people across ages. A second PCR of roughly 7 to 11 cycles used a sample-barcoded 5' primer and a J-beta primer mix. A single record per CDR3 protein comes from TCRdb applying MiXCR to the 5' RACE reads. Among 800,000 to 950,000 distinct CDR3 sequences listed, 29% were seen once. The study, taken as a whole, reports: Unknown donor CMV status possibly confounded expanded clonotype changes.

Comment on this clonotype: Its specificity is unknown.

This CDR3 has 15 amino acids. The V end lost 0 bases, the J end lost 7 bases, and 15 bases lay between the germline ends. CDR1 SGDLS and CDR2 YYNGEE come from the germline V gene. Separately, the same data were catalogued under a study of T cells of mothers and their children.

The sequencing input was blood. This clonotype was sampled from a woman aged 40 to 55 in good health. The genes are TRBV9 and TRBJ2-3, with D perhaps TRBD1 (6 bases). The CDR3 is CASSVATRGMNTQYF. The CDR3 nucleotides read TGTGCCAGCAGCGTAGCTACTAGGGGGATGAATACGCAGTATTTT.